These 23 T cell receptor beta chains were sequenced from one sample in a study of breast tumors, draining lymph nodes, adjacent tissues (dated by TCRdb to the mid-2010s). Libraries were built with multiplex PCR. The instrument was an Illumina HiSeq 2000. TCRdb reworked the public reads: Q25 trimming with fastp, MiXCR clone assembly, productive beta chains retained. Entries are consolidated by CDR3 protein sequence, retaining the most common genes and DNA. The sample table records approximately 230,000 distinct CDR3 sequences; 30% to 35% of these occur just once. The ten largest clones capture 3.6% of the sample. The axillary draining lymph nodes of breast cancer patients were the source of the lymph node samples. The sequenced sample consisted of axillary lymph node tissue. The receptors shown here come from a female donor with breast cancer. Some clones in this sample may be carry-over from other donors' samples.

The chain carries TRBV7-7 and TRBJ2-5; TRBD2 matches at 15 bases. The length of the CDR3 is 15 residues. CDR1 SSHAT and CDR2 FNYEAQ come from the germline V gene (reference sequence). CDR3 sequence (DNA): TGTGCTACGGGACTAGCGGGAGGCAGCCAAGAGACCCAGTACTTC. Translated: CATGLAGGSQETQYF. Full variable domain (outside the CDR3, taken from reference TRBV7-7 and TRBJ2-5): GAGVSQSPRYKVTKRGQDVTLRCDPISSHATLYWYQQALGQGPEFLTYFNYEAQPDKSGLPSDRFSAERPEGSISTLTIQRTEQRDSAMYRCATGLAGGSQETQYFGPGTRLLVL.

This clonotype appeared many times. The V call is TRBV4-3, the J call TRBJ2-7, with D possibly being TRBD2 (6 bases). From germline, CDR1 is LGHNA and CDR2 YSLEER. V was trimmed by 0 bases and J by 2 bases, leaving 11 bases between them. This CDR3 contains 15 residues. The CDR3 here is CASSQDRGIAYEQYF. The CDR3 region has the DNA TGCGCCAGCAGCCAAGATCGGGGGATAGCCTACGAGCAGTACTTC.

This clonotype was counted many times. V usage is TRBV18 and J usage is TRBJ1-2; D not resolved. V lost 4 bases and J lost 8, with 14 bases in between. CDR1 and CDR2 (germline): KGHSH, LQKENI. The CDR3 consists of 13 residues. The DNA of the CDR3 is TGTGCCAGCTCACTCTCTGGACTCGACGGCTACACCTTC. Its protein is CASSLSGLDGYTF.

This chain uses TRBV7-3 with TRBJ1-4; the match to TRBD1 covers 7 bases. The germline gives CDR1 SGHTA, CDR2 FQGTGA. Trimming took 6 bases from V and 7 from J; bases not matched to a gene: 11. The CDR3 has 15 residues. The DNA for the CDR3 is TGTGCCAGCAGAATAGTCACAGGGGAGGGTGAAAAACTGTTTTTT. Translated: CASRIVTGEGEKLFF.

The chain has TRBV7-6 and TRBJ2-1, with no clear D. Germline assignment: CDR1 SGHVS and CDR2 FNYEAQ. The V end lost 1 base, the J end lost 2 bases, and 12 bases lay between the germline ends. This CDR3 contains 16 residues. CDR3 DNA sequence: TGTGCCAGCAGCTTAGGGATTACCAGCCCCTACAATGAGCAGTTCTTC. Translating it yields CASSLGITSPYNEQFF. Variable domain in full (rest from reference TRBV7-6 and TRBJ2-1): GAGVSQSPRYKVTKRGQDVALRCDPISGHVSLYWYRQALGQGPEFLTYFNYEAQQDKSGLPNDRFSAERPEGSISTLTIQRTEQRDSAMYRCASSLGITSPYNEQFFGPGTRLTVL.

This clonotype has just a few counts. A much larger clone differs by one base, so this may be a read error. The CDR3 coding sequence is TGTGCCAGCAGCTCACACCAGCGGGACCAAGAGACCCCGTACTTC. It translates to CASSSHQRDQETPYF. The rearrangement uses TRBV14 and TRBJ2-5, with 7 bases identical to TRBD2. This CDR3 spans 15 amino acids. Germline assignment: CDR1 SGHDN and CDR2 FVKESK.

The V call is TRBV6-1, the J call TRBJ2-1; 14 bases agree with TRBD2. The germline V gene encodes CDR1 MNHNS and CDR2 SASEGT. V shed 5 bases and J 10 bases; nucleotides not matched to a gene: 4. The CDR3 has 14 amino acids. The CDR3 DNA follows: TGTGCCAGCAGTCGGCGACTAGCGGGGGGGGAGCAGTTCTTC. It translates to CASSRRLAGGEQFF.

This rearrangement joins TRBV7-9 to TRBJ2-5; D is unresolved. This CDR3 comprises 13 residues. Trimming shortened V by 5 bases and J by 1 base, and 8 bases separated the two germline ends. Per germline, CDR1 SEHNR and CDR2 FQNEAQ (reference sequence). The chain's CDR3 is CASSHSLQETQYF. CDR3 bases: TGTGCCAGCAGCCATAGCCTCCAAGAGACCCAGTACTTC.

In this sample, this clonotype turned up many times. The V gene is TRBV20-1, the J gene TRBJ1-4; D unresolved. Trimming stripped 0 bases from V and 8 bases from J, with 7 bases between. This CDR3 is 12 amino acids long. CDR1 and CDR2 from the germline V gene are DFQATT and SNEGSKA (reference sequence). CDR3: CSARDRREKLFF. CDR3 DNA: TGCAGTGCTAGAGATCGAAGGGAAAAACTGTTTTTT.

This clonotype was counted at least ten times. For the CDR3, the DNA is TGCAGTGCTAGAGGGACTAGCGGGACCCGGGGAACCCAGTACTTC. Translation gives CSARGTSGTRGTQYF. The chain employs TRBV20-1 and TRBJ2-5, with 12 positions matching TRBD2. CDR1 DFQATT and CDR2 SNEGSKA come from the germline V gene (reference sequence). The CDR3 is 15 residues long. V shed 1 base and J 8 bases; nucleotides not matched to a gene: 8.

This clonotype was observed many times. This sequence joins TRBV12-3 or TRBV12-4 and TRBJ1-5; D perhaps matches TRBD1 (5 bases). The CDR3 is 15 amino acids. Trimming cost V 6 bases and J 1 base, with 13 bases left between them. The CDR3 sequence: CASRDSGKSNQPQHF. CDR3 in DNA: TGTGCCAGCAGAGACTCAGGGAAGAGCAATCAGCCCCAGCATTTT.

A remark on this clonotype: This could be a read error, since a much larger clone is one nucleotide away. The rearrangement joins TRBV11-2 to TRBJ2-7; D gene uncertain. The CDR3 length is 14 residues. The germline V and J ends were trimmed by 4 bases and 4 bases, with 14 bases remaining between them. Per the germline V gene, CDR1 is SGHAT and CDR2 is FQNNGV. This CDR3 is CASSYEPRAYEQYF. CDR3 in DNA: TGTGCCAGCAGCTACGAACCTCGGGCGTACGAGCAGTACTTC.

With respect to this clonotype: A much larger clone sits a single nucleotide away, making a read error possible. The chain couples TRBV12-3 or TRBV12-4 to TRBJ2-7, with D possibly TRBD2 on 6 matching bases. The CDR3 is 14 amino acids. V lost 10 bases, J lost 4 bases, and 20 bases lay in between. CDR3 in amino acids: CATSSGPAVYEQYF. The CDR3 nucleotides read TGTGCCACCTCAAGCGGGCCCGCGGTGTACGAGCAGTACTTC.

Notes on this clonotype: A junction boundary mismatches the germline segment, possibly from a read error. The V call is TRBV10-2, the J call TRBJ2-7, with unresolved D. The germline gives CDR1 WSHSY, CDR2 SAAADI. CDR3 length equals 13 residues. CDR3 in amino acids: CVSSESRPYEQYF. The CDR3 DNA reads as TGCGTCAGCAGTGAGAGTCGCCCTTACGAGCAGTACTTC.

This clonotype was seen more than once but under ten times. The genes are TRBV18 and TRBJ2-1; D is possibly TRBD1 or TRBD2 (6 bases each). In germline, CDR1 is KGHSH, CDR2 LQKENI. The CDR3 runs 15 residues. V lost 5 bases and J lost 2, with 13 bases in between. DNA of the CDR3: TGTGCCAGCTCAACTGGGGGGCAGACCTACAATGAGCAGTTCTTC. This translates into CASSTGGQTYNEQFF.

The chain has TRBV7-7 and TRBJ2-3; TRBD2 matches 9 bases. Germline lookup yields CDR1 SSHAT and CDR2 FNYEAQ (reference sequence). The CDR3 has 15 amino acids. The CDR3 loop is CARRKLAGRTDTQYF. CDR3 bases: TGTGCTAGACGGAAACTAGCGGGCCGCACAGATACGCAGTATTTT.

This clonotype was recorded many times. The chain recombines TRBV30 with TRBJ1-2; no clear D gene. Trimming left V 4 bases short and J 10 bases short, with 10 bases between. The CDR3 is 10 amino acids. Per germline, CDR1 GTSNPN and CDR2 SVGIG (reference sequence). The DNA of the CDR3 is TGTGCCTGGAAACCTTTCTTCTACACCTTC. Its translation: CAWKPFFYTF.

Of note for this clonotype: A read error may explain this, as a much larger clone is one base away. J is TRBJ1-4 and V is TRBV5-1, with D perhaps TRBD1 (6 bases). The CDR3 sequence is 15 residues long. The V gene's germline CDR1 is SGHRS and CDR2 YFSETQ. DNA for the CDR3: TGCGCCGGCAGCTTGGCCACGGGACAAGTTGAAAAACTGTTTTTT. Its protein is CAGSLATGQVEKLFF. Full variable domain (rest looked up from reference TRBV5-1 and TRBJ1-4): KAGVTQTPRYLIKTRGQQVTLSCSPISGHRSVSWYQQTPGQGLQFLFEYFSETQRNKGNFPGRFSGRQFSNSRSEMNVSTLELGDSALYLCAGSLATGQVEKLFFGSGTQLSVL.

The V call is TRBV24-1, the J call TRBJ2-7; no firm D call. The CDR3 totals 9 residues. Germline CDR1 KGHDR, CDR2 SFDVKD. The CDR3 coding sequence is TGTGACTTCAGTAACGAGCAGTACTTC. Amino acid sequence: CDFSNEQYF.

This chain links TRBV20-1 with TRBJ2-3; D possibly uses TRBD1 or TRBD2 (6 bases each). Trimming shortened V by 0 bases and J by 3 bases, and 16 bases separated the two germline ends. Per the germline V gene, CDR1 is DFQATT and CDR2 is SNEGSKA (reference sequence). The CDR3 is 16 amino acids. DNA of the CDR3: TGCAGTGCTAGAGACCCGACAGGAGGGGATACAGATACGCAGTATTTT. As protein: CSARDPTGGDTDTQYF.

V gene TRBV6-2 or TRBV6-3 combines with J gene TRBJ1-2, with D possibly being TRBD1 (6 bases). CDR1 and CDR2 from the germline V gene are MNHEY and SVGEGT. V lost 6 bases and J 0 bases, leaving 11 bases between the germline ends. CDR3 length: 14 amino acids. The CDR3 bases are TGTGCCAGCAGGATGACAGGACCTAACTATGGCTACACCTTC. The encoded protein is CASRMTGPNYGYTF.

A remark on this clonotype: No DNA is shown, since the ends of the CDR3 on it are uncertain; the CDR3 is the one TCRdb lists. The chain recombines TRBV12-3 or TRBV12-4 with TRBJ2-5; whether TRBD1, the table's D call, matches the DNA was not checked. With termini counted, the CDR3 has 23 amino acids. The CDR3 protein is CASSLTGINYGYTFGSGTQTQYF.

This clonotype was counted ten times or more. The chain carries TRBV12-3 or TRBV12-4 and TRBJ2-3; TRBD2 matches 8 bases. The CDR3 length is 14 residues. J lost 5 bases, V lost 6 bases, and 7 bases had no gene match. The chain's CDR3 is CASRRAGEIDTQYF. The CDR3 DNA sequence: TGTGCCAGCAGACGAGCGGGAGAGATAGATACGCAGTATTTT.